The following is a TCR beta chain sequence with its context. Methods used by the authors: Amplification of reference gene primers provided the estimated nucleated cell counts. TCRdb keeps only in-frame clones here, not all; method: immunoSEQ multiplex PCR. V and J calls and clone size follow that table, whereas D and trimming were derived from the DNA. Among roughly 56,000 clones listed, over 80% were seen once. The CDR3 has 16 amino acids. Trimming shortened V by 0 bases and J by 0 bases, and 9 bases separated the two germline ends. The data derive from a study of blood T cell repertoires in COVID-19. Study-level background: The United States, Italy and Spain provided the acute and convalescent COVID-19 samples. PBMCs, B-cell-depleted T cells, or T cells were the source of the cDNA or gDNA that made up the material.

Sequenced input: peripheral blood. The genes are TRBV23-1 and TRBJ1-5; D ambiguous. TRBV23-1 is recorded as an ORF, its role being uncertain. The TCR comes from a man in his 70s with acute or convalescent COVID-19. The CDR3 nucleotides read TGCGCCAGCAGTCAATCGGAGGAAGATAGCAATCAGCCCCAGCATTTT. It codes for CASSQSEEDSNQPQHF.